The 27 T cell receptor beta chains listed next were all sequenced from one sample in a study of blood T cell repertoires in COVID-19. Clones were read by immunoSEQ multiplex PCR, and TCRdb kept only the in-frame ones, dropping some. The sample includes around 260,000 clones, about 89% of them seen just once. The sequencing sample was made of peripheral blood. These receptors all stem from a woman aged 40 to 50 who had recovered from COVID-19.

CDR3 coding DNA: TGTGCCAGTAGTAACCGATCGCCAGGTACCCAGCCCCAGCATTTT. Its translation: CASSNRSPGTQPQHF. The rearrangement links TRBV19 to TRBJ1-5, with D hard to call. The CDR3 has 15 residues. CDR1 and CDR2 (germline): LNHDA, SQIVND (reference sequence). The germline V and J ends were trimmed by 4 bases and 7 bases, with 17 bases remaining between them.

The chain links TRBV5-4 to TRBJ2-3, with D possibly being TRBD1 (6 bases). Per germline, CDR1 SGHNT and CDR2 YYREEE (reference sequence). V dropped 3 bases and J dropped 1 base, with 9 bases sitting between them. The CDR3 spans 14 residues. The CDR3 protein is CASSSGTRTDTQYF. The CDR3 DNA is TGTGCCAGCAGCTCTGGGACACGCACAGATACGCAGTATTTT.

The CDR3 region is CASSAGASGEKLFF. The CDR3, as DNA: TGTGCCAGTAGCGCTGGAGCTAGCGGTGAAAAACTGTTTTTT. The V call is TRBV19, the J call TRBJ1-4; the D is unclear. Trimming left V 6 bases short and J 7 bases short, with 15 bases between. Germline V gene data show CDR1 as LNHDA and CDR2 as SQIVND (reference sequence). CDR3 size: 14 residues.

The V gene is TRBV18, the J gene TRBJ1-4, with D hard to call. The V and J ends lost 3 bases and 8 bases respectively, with 13 bases between them. The CDR3 consists of 14 residues. Germline V lookup: CDR1 KGHSH, CDR2 LQKENI. CDR3 region: CASSPRGSQEKLFF. The CDR3 DNA is TGTGCCAGCTCACCCCGCGGGTCACAGGAAAAACTGTTTTTT.

The chain combines TRBV2 with TRBJ2-1, with 10 bases fitting TRBD2. V lost 1 base to trimming and J lost 9 bases; unmatched junction nucleotides: 15. This CDR3 contains 18 residues. Germline V lookup: CDR1 SNHLY, CDR2 FYNNEI. CDR3 sequence: CASSEVPRLAGARREQFF. CDR3 nucleotides: TGTGCCAGCAGTGAAGTACCCCGGCTAGCGGGGGCCAGGCGTGAGCAGTTCTTC.

The V and J genes are TRBV5-1 and TRBJ2-2; D gene unclear. In germline, CDR1 is SGHRS, CDR2 YFSETQ. The CDR3 consists of 14 residues. Trimming shortened V by 7 bases and J by 2 bases, and 12 bases separated the two germline ends. CDR3 DNA sequence: TGCGCCAGCGGCCATCCCGTCAACACCGGGGAGCTGTTTTTT. Its protein is CASGHPVNTGELFF. Filled out from reference TRBV5-1 and TRBJ2-2, the complete variable domain reads KAGVTQTPRYLIKTRGQQVTLSCSPISGHRSVSWYQQTPGQGLQFLFEYFSETQRNKGNFPGRFSGRQFSNSRSEMNVSTLELGDSALYLCASGHPVNTGELFFGEGSRLTVL.

V usage is TRBV10-3 and J usage is TRBJ1-1; the D gene is possibly TRBD1 (6 bases). The germline V and J ends were trimmed by 6 bases and 6 bases, with 14 bases remaining between them. CDR3 length: 13 residues. Germline-derived CDR1 and CDR2 are ENHRY and SYGVKD. The CDR3 protein is CAIRAGGLAEAFF. CDR3 bases: TGTGCCATCAGAGCCGGGGGGCTGGCTGAAGCTTTCTTT.

Comments on this clone: Additional DNA sequences in this sample encode the identical CDR3. This chain connects TRBV2 to TRBJ1-2; D might be TRBD1 (6 bases). Germline values: CDR1 SNHLY, CDR2 FYNNEI. The CDR3 length is 14 residues. V was cut by 3 bases and J by 4 bases, with 12 bases left in between. The CDR3 nucleotides read TGTGCCAGCAGTGAGGGGGGGCTTGGCTATGGCTACACCTTC. Its protein is CASSEGGLGYGYTF.

The CDR3 bases are TGTGCCACCAGTGATGGACAGGAAGCTTTCTTT. This translates into CATSDGQEAFF. The chain combines TRBV24-1 with TRBJ1-1, with D perhaps TRBD1 (6 bases). Trimming took 3 bases from V and 8 from J, leaving 6 bases between them. Germline V gene sequence: CDR1 KGHDR, CDR2 SFDVKD. The length of the CDR3 is 11 residues.

The gene calls are TRBV7-2 and TRBJ2-7; TRBD1 agrees at 8 bases. Germline V gene data show CDR1 as SGHTA and CDR2 as FQGNSA. The CDR3 runs 18 residues. The ends lost 5 bases at V and 1 base at J; junction bases unmatched: 16. CDR3 bases: TGTGCCAGCAGCATAAAAGCAGGGGGCCCCGCTATTTCCTACGAGCAGTACTTC. Its protein is CASSIKAGGPAISYEQYF.

J is TRBJ1-2 and V is TRBV30; 7 bases line up with TRBD1. In germline, CDR1 is GTSNPN, CDR2 SVGIG (reference sequence). CDR3 length: 13 residues. J lost 4 bases, V lost 0 bases, and 2 bases had no gene match. This CDR3 reads CAWSVGTVYGYTF. The CDR3 region has the DNA TGTGCCTGGAGTGTAGGGACAGTCTATGGCTACACCTTC.

This sequence joins TRBV7-2 and TRBJ2-7, with 8 bases lining up with TRBD1. Germline V gene sequence: CDR1 SGHTA, CDR2 FQGNSA. The J segment lost 0 bases and the V segment lost 7 bases, leaving 5 bases of the junction unmatched. The CDR3 has 14 amino acids. The CDR3 loop is CASTQDRASYEQYF. As DNA, the CDR3 is TGTGCCAGCACCCAGGACAGGGCCTCCTACGAGCAGTACTTC. Full variable domain (missing parts from reference TRBV7-2 and TRBJ2-7): GAGVSQSPSNKVTEKGKDVELRCDPISGHTALYWYRQSLGQGLEFLIYFQGNSAPDKSGLPSDRFSAERTGGSVSTLTIQRTQQEDSAVYLCASTQDRASYEQYFGPGTRLTVT.

This clone showed up just once. The chain links TRBV6-5 to TRBJ2-7; 8 bases are a match to TRBD1. The CDR3 consists of 15 residues. CDR1 is MNHEY, CDR2 SVGAGI, per germline. V dropped 7 bases and J dropped 2; count of bases not matched to a gene: 10. The CDR3 sequence is CASNPIGTGAYEQYF. DNA for the CDR3: TGTGCCAGCAACCCGATTGGGACAGGAGCCTACGAGCAGTACTTC.

With regard to this clone: The identical CDR3 is also encoded by other nucleotide sequences in the sample. The chain has TRBV5-1 and TRBJ2-3; D unresolved. CDR3 length: 12 residues. Germline loops: CDR1 SGHRS, CDR2 YFSETQ. The ends were cut back, 0 bases at V and 4 bases at J, with 3 bases in the middle. The CDR3 nucleotides are TGCGCCAGCAGCTTGGCCTCAGATACGCAGTATTTT. Amino acid sequence: CASSLASDTQYF.

The chain has TRBV7-2 and TRBJ2-7; D not resolved. The germline V and J ends were trimmed by 1 base and 5 bases, with 9 bases remaining between them. The germline gives CDR1 SGHTA, CDR2 FQGNSA. The CDR3 contains 13 residues. Written as DNA, the CDR3 is TGTGCCAGCAGCTTAGTGTCCCAGAACGAGCAGTACTTC. The encoded protein is CASSLVSQNEQYF.

The chain joins TRBV29-1 to TRBJ1-2; D is uncertain. Trimming shortened V by 0 bases and J by 1 base, and 9 bases separated the two germline ends. The CDR3 has 14 residues. Germline V gene lookup returns CDR1 SQVTM and CDR2 ANQGSEA. For the CDR3, the DNA is TGCAGCGTTGAAGAGGGCAGCTTTAACTATGGCTACACCTTC. Translating it yields CSVEEGSFNYGYTF. The variable domain in full, completed from reference TRBV29-1 and TRBJ1-2, reads SAVISQKPSRDICQRGTSLTIQCQVDSQVTMMFWYRQQPGQSLTLIATANQGSEATYESGFVIDKFPISRPNLTFSTLTVSNMSPEDSSIYLCSVEEGSFNYGYTFGSGTRLTVV.

This sequence joins TRBV24-1 and TRBJ2-5; 7 bases align to TRBD1. Unmatched junction bases numbered 9, after V lost 3 bases and J lost 3 bases. The CDR3 contains 16 residues. Germline V gene sequence: CDR1 KGHDR, CDR2 SFDVKD. CDR3 in amino acids: CATSDRGGGQEETQYF. The CDR3 DNA follows: TGTGCCACCAGTGATCGAGGGGGCGGTCAGGAAGAGACCCAGTACTTC.

The chain uses TRBV6-5 and TRBJ1-1, with unresolved D. The V gene lost 6 bases and the J gene lost 3 bases, with 11 bases spanning the gap. CDR1 and CDR2 from the germline V gene are MNHEY and SVGAGI. This CDR3 has 13 amino acids. This CDR3 is CASRLKRDTEAFF. The CDR3 DNA reads as TGTGCCAGCAGACTGAAACGGGACACTGAAGCTTTCTTT.

V and J are TRBV6-5 and TRBJ1-2; perhaps TRBD1 as D (5 bases). CDR3 length: 15 amino acids. Germline V gene lookup returns CDR1 MNHEY and CDR2 SVGAGI. With 6 bases removed from V and 6 bases from J, the gap between germline ends came to 20 bases. CDR3 region: CASSQDTSYSDGYTF. The CDR3 nucleotides are TGTGCCAGCAGCCAGGACACGTCCTATTCTGATGGCTACACCTTC.

The chain couples TRBV19 to TRBJ1-1; 8 bases fit TRBD1. The V gene end was trimmed by 2 bases and the J gene end by 6 bases; junction bases not matched to a gene: 2. The CDR3 extends over 13 amino acids. Germline loops: CDR1 LNHDA, CDR2 SQIVND (reference sequence). Here the CDR3 DNA reads TGTGCCAGTAGTATATCCAGGGGGCCTGAAGCTTTCTTT. Encoded protein: CASSISRGPEAFF.

The chain uses TRBV18 and TRBJ1-1; D call uncertain. Germline loops: CDR1 KGHSH, CDR2 LQKENI. CDR3 length: 15 amino acids. V was cut by 3 bases and J by 1 base, with 12 bases left in between. The CDR3 DNA reads as TGTGCCAGCTCACCCCGACGGGGTCCGAACACTGAAGCTTTCTTT. Protein sequence: CASSPRRGPNTEAFF. Complete variable domain (other parts from reference TRBV18 and TRBJ1-1): NAGVMQNPRHLVRRRGQEARLRCSPMKGHSHVYWYRQLPEEGLKFMVYLQKENIIDESGMPKERFSAEFPKEGPSILRIQQVVRGDSAAYFCASSPRRGPNTEAFFGQGTRLTVV.

The chain couples TRBV10-3 to TRBJ2-7, with 8 bases lining up with TRBD1. The CDR3 contains 14 residues. J was trimmed by 6 bases and V by 4 bases; bases with no gene match: 8. Germline CDR1 and CDR2: ENHRY and SYGVKD. The CDR3 loop reads CAISVDRGSTEQYF. DNA for the CDR3: TGTGCCATCAGTGTCGACAGGGGAAGTACCGAGCAGTACTTC.

This clone is a singleton in its sample. The chain links TRBV19 to TRBJ1-6, with TRBD1 matching 8 bases. CDR3 size: 15 residues. The germline V gene encodes CDR1 LNHDA and CDR2 SQIVND (reference sequence). Trimming took 4 bases from V and 4 from J; bases not matched to a gene: 3. This chain's CDR3 is CASSKQGGYNSPLHF. CDR3 in DNA: TGTGCCAGTAGTAAACAGGGGGGATATAATTCACCCCTCCACTTT.

This rearrangement joins TRBV19 to TRBJ2-3; maybe TRBD2 (5 bases). The CDR3 is 13 amino acids. Trimming stripped 9 bases from V and 0 bases from J, with 10 bases between. Germline V CDR1 and CDR2: LNHDA, SQIVND (reference sequence). CDR3 DNA: TGTGCCAGCAGACTACCTAGCACAGATACGCAGTATTTT. Translation: CASRLPSTDTQYF. The full variable domain, rest sourced from reference TRBV19 and TRBJ2-3, is DGGITQSPKYLFRKEGQNVTLSCEQNLNHDAMYWYRQDPGQGLRLIYYSQIVNDFQKGDIAEGYSVSREKKESFPLTVTSAQKNPTAFYLCASRLPSTDTQYFGPGTRLTVL.

This clone came up a few times. The CDR3: CSVRPGSYEQYF. The CDR3 nucleotides read TGCAGCGTGCGACCGGGATCCTACGAGCAGTACTTC. The chain uses TRBV29-1 and TRBJ2-7; possibly TRBD2 for D (5 bases). Trimming removed 6 bases from V and 1 base from J, with 10 bases in between. CDR1 and CDR2 (germline): SQVTM, ANQGSEA. The CDR3 contains 12 residues.

This chain links TRBV5-4 with TRBJ1-1; D not certain. The CDR3 loop spans 14 amino acids. Germline V lookup: CDR1 SGHNT, CDR2 YYREEE (reference sequence). V lost 7 bases to trimming and J lost 1 base, with 14 bases between them. The CDR3 loop is CASGTWGGNTEAFF. CDR3 nucleotides: TGTGCCAGCGGAACCTGGGGAGGGAACACTGAAGCTTTCTTT. The whole variable domain, filled in from reference TRBV5-4 and TRBJ1-1, reads ETGVTQSPTHLIKTRGQQVTLRCSSQSGHNTVSWYQQALGQGPQFIFQYYREEENGRGNFPPRFSGLQFPNYSSELNVNALELDDSALYLCASGTWGGNTEAFFGQGTRLTVV.

For the CDR3, the DNA is TGTGCCAGCAGCTTCGGTGGGAGAGAGACCCAGTACTTC. Translating gives CASSFGGRETQYF. The chain employs TRBV11-3 and TRBJ2-5, with D possibly TRBD2 on 5 matching bases. Trimming removed 3 bases at V and 4 bases at J, with 9 bases between. Germline V gene lookup returns CDR1 SGHNT and CDR2 YENEEA. CDR3 length equals 13 residues. Combining the CDR3 with reference TRBV11-3 and TRBJ2-5 gives the whole variable domain EAGVVQSPRYKIIEKKQPVAFWCNPISGHNTLYWYLQNLGQGPELLIRYENEEAVDDSQLPKDRFSAERLKGVDSTLKIQPAELGDSAVYLCASSFGGRETQYFGPGTRLLVL.